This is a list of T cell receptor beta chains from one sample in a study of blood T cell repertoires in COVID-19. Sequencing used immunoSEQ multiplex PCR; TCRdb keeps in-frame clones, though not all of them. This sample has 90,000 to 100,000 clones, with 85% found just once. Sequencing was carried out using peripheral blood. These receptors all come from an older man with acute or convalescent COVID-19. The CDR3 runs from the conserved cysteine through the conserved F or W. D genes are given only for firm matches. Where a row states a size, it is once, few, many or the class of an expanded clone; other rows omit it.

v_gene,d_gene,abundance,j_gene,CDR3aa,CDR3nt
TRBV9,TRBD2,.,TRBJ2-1,CASSVEAGVYNEQFF,TGTGCCAGCAGCGTAGAGGCGGGGGTCTACAATGAGCAGTTCTTC
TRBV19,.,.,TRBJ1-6,CASSTPSGRNSYNSPLHF,TGTGCCAGTAGTACCCCGAGCGGGCGGAACTCCTATAATTCACCCCTCCACTTT
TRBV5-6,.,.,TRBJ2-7,CASSRPRDYEQYF,TGTGCCAGCAGCCGACCACGGGATTACGAGCAGTACTTC
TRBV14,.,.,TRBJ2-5,CASSQSDLGFQETQYF,TGTGCCAGCAGCCAATCCGACCTAGGATTCCAAGAGACCCAGTACTTC
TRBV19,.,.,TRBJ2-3,CASRPGGYGTDTQYF,TGTGCCAGTAGACCCGGGGGATATGGTACAGATACGCAGTATTTT
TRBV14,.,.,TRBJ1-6,CASSHRGNSPLHF,TGTGCCAGCAGCCACAGGGGAAATTCACCCCTCCACTTT
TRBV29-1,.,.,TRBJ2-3,CSVDAGSTDTQYF,TGCAGCGTTGACGCAGGGAGCACAGATACGCAGTATTTT
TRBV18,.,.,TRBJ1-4,CASSRNNVGATNEKLFF,TGTGCCAGCTCACGAAATAACGTGGGCGCAACTAATGAAAAACTGTTTTTT
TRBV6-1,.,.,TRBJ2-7,CASSEVTVHYEQYF,TGTGCCAGCAGTGAAGTAACAGTACACTACGAGCAGTACTTC
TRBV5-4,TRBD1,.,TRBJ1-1,CASSLGRGNTEAFF,TGTGCCAGCAGCCTCGGCAGGGGGAATACTGAAGCTTTCTTT
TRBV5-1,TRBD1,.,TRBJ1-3,CASWDRVPGNTIYF,TGCGCCAGCTGGGACAGGGTCCCTGGAAACACCATATATTTT
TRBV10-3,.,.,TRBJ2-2,CAISATGRGTGELFF,TGTGCCATCAGTGCTACAGGGAGAGGGACCGGGGAGCTGTTTTTT
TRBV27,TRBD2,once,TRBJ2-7,CASSLLGRAYEQYF,TGTGCCAGCAGTTTACTCGGGAGGGCCTACGAGCAGTACTTC
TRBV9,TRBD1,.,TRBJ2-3,CASSVAGQGFDTQYF,TGTGCCAGCAGCGTAGCGGGACAGGGATTCGATACGCAGTATTTT
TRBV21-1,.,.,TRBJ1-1,CASSKVRTANTEAFF,TGTGCCAGCAGCAAAGTCCGTACAGCGAACACTGAAGCTTTCTTT
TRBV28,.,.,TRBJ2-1,CASSYLSSYNEQFF,TGTGCCAGCAGTTACCTAAGCTCCTACAATGAGCAGTTCTTC
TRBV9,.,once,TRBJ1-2,CASSAAGGRNTF,TGTGCCAGCAGCGCGGCTGGGGGCCGGAACACCTTC
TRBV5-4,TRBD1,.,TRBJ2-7,CASSTGDRGDEQYF,TGTGCCAGCAGCACGGGGGACAGGGGAGACGAGCAGTACTTC
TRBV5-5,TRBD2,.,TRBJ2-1,CASSRGLAGGYNEQFF,TGTGCCAGCAGCAGAGGACTAGCGGGAGGTTACAATGAGCAGTTCTTC
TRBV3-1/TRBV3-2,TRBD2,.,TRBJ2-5,CASSQRLATVTAQETQYF,TGTGCCAGCAGCCAGAGACTAGCTACAGTCACTGCGCAAGAGACCCAGTACTTC
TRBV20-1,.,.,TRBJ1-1,CSAMDRAPAFF,TGCAGTGCTATGGACAGAGCGCCAGCTTTCTTT
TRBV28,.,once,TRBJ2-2,CASSLLRIGAGAGELFF,TGTGCCAGCAGTTTACTGCGGATAGGAGCGGGTGCCGGGGAGCTGTTTTTT
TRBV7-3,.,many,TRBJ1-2,CASSADSGALGYGYTF,TGTGCCAGCAGCGCCGACTCAGGGGCTTTAGGCTATGGCTACACCTTC
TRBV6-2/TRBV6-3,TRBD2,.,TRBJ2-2,CASSSKRRLATGELFF,TGTGCCAGCAGTTCTAAACGTCGACTAGCTACCGGGGAGCTGTTTTTT
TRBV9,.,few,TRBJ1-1,CASSSTDGWGSEAFF,TGTGCCAGCAGCTCCACAGACGGATGGGGCTCTGAAGCTTTCTTT
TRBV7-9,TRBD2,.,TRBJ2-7,CASSLVAGGYEQYF,TGTGCCAGCAGCTTAGTAGCGGGAGGCTACGAGCAGTACTTC
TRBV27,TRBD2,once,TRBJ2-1,CASSPTGTSGTRPWGEQFF,TGTGCCAGCAGTCCGACCGGGACTAGCGGGACCAGGCCTTGGGGTGAGCAGTTCTTC
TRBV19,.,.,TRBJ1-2,CASSSEESGYTF,TGTGCCAGTAGTTCGGAGGAGAGTGGCTACACCTTC
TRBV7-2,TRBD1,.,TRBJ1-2,CASSLRGLYYGYTF,TGTGCCAGCAGCTTGAGGGGGCTCTACTATGGCTACACCTTC
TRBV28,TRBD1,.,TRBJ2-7,CASSLPTGASYEQYF,TGTGCCAGCAGTTTACCCACAGGGGCCAGCTACGAGCAGTACTTC
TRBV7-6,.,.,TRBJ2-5,CASSFEQGRETQYF,TGTGCCAGCAGCTTTGAACAGGGTCGGGAGACCCAGTACTTC
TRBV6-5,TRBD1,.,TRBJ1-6,CASTGQVGSPLHF,TGTGCCAGCACCGGACAGGTTGGTTCACCCCTCCACTTT
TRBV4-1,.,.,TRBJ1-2,CASSQDGGANYGYTF,TGCGCCAGCAGCCAAGACGGGGGGGCCAACTATGGCTACACCTTC
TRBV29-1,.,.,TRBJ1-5,CSVAGTNNQPQHF,TGCAGCGTTGCCGGGACAAACAATCAGCCCCAGCATTTT
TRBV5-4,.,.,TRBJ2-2,CASSPDSFVGELFF,TGTGCCAGCAGCCCGGACAGTTTTGTCGGGGAGCTGTTTTTT
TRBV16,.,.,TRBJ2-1,CASSQFRGRNEQFF,TGTGCCAGCAGCCAATTTCGGGGGAGGAATGAGCAGTTCTTC
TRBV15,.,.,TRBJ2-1,CATSIRGSGSRGNNEQFF,TGTGCCACCAGCATAAGGGGGTCGGGTTCTAGGGGAAACAATGAGCAGTTCTTC
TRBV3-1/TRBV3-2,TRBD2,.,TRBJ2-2,CASSQALGTSGGSNTGELFF,TGTGCCAGCAGCCAAGCCCTAGGGACTAGCGGGGGTTCGAACACCGGGGAGCTGTTTTTT
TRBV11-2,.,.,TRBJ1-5,CASSAKTGFYSNQPQHF,TGTGCCAGCAGCGCCAAGACAGGTTTCTATAGCAATCAGCCCCAGCATTTT
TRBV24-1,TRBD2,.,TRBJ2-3,CASSGSTDTQYF,TGTGCCTCTAGCGGTAGCACAGATACGCAGTATTTT
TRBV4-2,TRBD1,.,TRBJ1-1,CASSQEGTGRNTEAFF,TGTGCCAGCAGCCAAGAAGGGACAGGGAGGAACACTGAAGCTTTCTTT
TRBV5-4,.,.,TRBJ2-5,CASTGGGLGQETQYF,TGTGCCAGCACAGGGGGAGGCTTGGGGCAAGAGACCCAGTACTTC
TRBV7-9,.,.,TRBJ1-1,CASSLLTRLNTEAFF,TGTGCCAGCAGCTTGCTGACACGCCTGAACACTGAAGCTTTCTTT
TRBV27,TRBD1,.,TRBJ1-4,CASRSGTGWTNEKLFF,TGTGCCAGCAGATCAGGGACAGGGTGGACTAATGAAAAACTGTTTTTT
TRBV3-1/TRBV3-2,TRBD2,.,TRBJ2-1,CASSQLAGENEQFF,TGTGCCAGCAGCCAACTAGCGGGAGAGAATGAGCAGTTCTTC
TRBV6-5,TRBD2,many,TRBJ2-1,CASTRGTSGIYEQFF,TGTGCCAGCACGCGAGGGACTAGCGGGATCTATGAGCAGTTCTTC
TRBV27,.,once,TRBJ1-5,CASSFLAGGDQPQHF,TGTGCCAGCAGTTTCCTTGCAGGAGGGGATCAGCCCCAGCATTTT